This T cell receptor beta chain was retrieved from a study of read filtering for tumor transcriptome and immune sequencing. Study overall: Per sample, TCR-region reads ranged about 4 to 11 million by IR-seq, about 75 to 1273 by RNA-seq.

From about 400 ng of RNA, a library with molecular barcoded alpha/delta and beta/gamma adaptors was made. TCRdb reprocessed the reads with MiXCR, giving one entry per CDR3 protein. Found here are tens of thousands of distinct CDR3 sequences, 15% to 20% of them singletons; the top ten hold 15%. For this clonotype: A much larger clone differs by one base, so this may be a read error.

The source material was a population of CD138-negative cells sorted from bone marrow. The sequence was collected from a donor aged 40 or over with multiple myeloma.

The CDR3 sequence is CASRVAGGTEAFF. The CDR3 DNA is TGCGCCAGCCGCGTCGCAGGGGGTACTGAAGCTTTCTTT. The rearrangement uses TRBV5-1 and TRBJ1-1; 7 nucleotides line up with TRBD1. The CDR3 sequence is 13 residues long. Germline V gene sequence: CDR1 SGHRS, CDR2 YFSETQ. J lost 5 bases, V lost 7 bases, and 8 bases had no gene match.